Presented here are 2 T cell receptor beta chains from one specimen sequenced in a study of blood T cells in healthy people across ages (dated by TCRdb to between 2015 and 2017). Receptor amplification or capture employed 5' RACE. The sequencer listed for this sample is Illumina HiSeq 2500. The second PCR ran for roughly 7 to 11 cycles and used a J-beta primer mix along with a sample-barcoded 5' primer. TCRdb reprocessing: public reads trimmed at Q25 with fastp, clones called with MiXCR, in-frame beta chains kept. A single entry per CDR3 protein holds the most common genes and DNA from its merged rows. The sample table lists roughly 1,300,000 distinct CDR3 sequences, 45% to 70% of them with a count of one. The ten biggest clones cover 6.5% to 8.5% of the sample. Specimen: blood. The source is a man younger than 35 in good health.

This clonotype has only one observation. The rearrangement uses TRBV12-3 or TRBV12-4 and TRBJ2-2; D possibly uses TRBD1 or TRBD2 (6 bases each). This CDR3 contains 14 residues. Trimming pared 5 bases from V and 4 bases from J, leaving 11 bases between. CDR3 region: CASSVGGPTGELFF. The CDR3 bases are TGTGCCAGCAGTGTGGGGGGCCCCACCGGGGAGCTGTTTTTT.

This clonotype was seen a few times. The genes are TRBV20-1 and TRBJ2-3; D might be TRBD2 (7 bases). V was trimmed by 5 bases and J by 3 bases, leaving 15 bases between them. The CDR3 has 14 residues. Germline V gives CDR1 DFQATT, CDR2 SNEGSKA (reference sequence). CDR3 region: CSAVLGGHTDTQYF. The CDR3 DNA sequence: TGCAGTGCTGTCCTGGGGGGGCATACAGATACGCAGTATTTT.